This T cell receptor (beta chain) emerged from a study of blood T cell repertoires in COVID-19. Unmatched junction bases numbered 14, after V lost 4 bases and J lost 5 bases. The CDR3 consists of 16 residues. Germline CDR1 SGHRS, CDR2 YFSETQ. Participants had their cohort set by participant-reported clinical history. Produced via immunoSEQ multiplex PCR; TCRdb's table is partial and in-frame only. The sample lists approximately 150,000 clones, about 90% occurring once. The genes are TRBV5-1 and TRBJ2-7, with 8 bases matching TRBD2. The clonotype comes from a human donor with acute COVID-19. The donor label of this sample is uncertain. Source material: PBMCs or T cells enriched from blood (not recorded which). The CDR3 here is CASSPPVFGGVNEQYF. DNA for the CDR3: TGCGCCAGCAGCCCTCCCGTTTTCGGGGGGGTCAACGAGCAGTACTTC.